These 24 T cell receptor beta chains came from one sample sequenced in a study of blood T cells in healthy people across ages. A second PCR of roughly 7 to 11 cycles used a sample-barcoded 5' primer and a J-beta primer mix. TCRdb used MiXCR to reprocess the 5' RACE reads, holding one entry per CDR3 protein. The sample shows about 1.6 million distinct CDR3 sequences, about 31% of them seen only once. Sequencing was done on a sample of blood. These receptors were obtained from a woman aged 25 to 39 in good health.

In its sample, this clonotype was seen a few times. This chain links TRBV28 with TRBJ2-6; TRBD2 might be the D (6 bases). This CDR3 is 16 amino acids long. Trimming pared 4 bases from V and 2 bases from J, leaving 12 bases between. Germline loops: CDR1 MDHEN, CDR2 SYDVKM. CDR3 amino acids: CASSSPGSTGANVLTF. The DNA of the CDR3 is TGTGCCAGCAGTTCACCCGGGAGTACTGGGGCCAACGTCCTGACTTTC.

This clonotype was detected a few times. The CDR3 nucleotides read TGTGCCAGCAGAAGAGGTGGTACGAACACTGAAGCTTTCTTT. This sequence encodes CASRRGGTNTEAFF. This chain connects TRBV7-3 to TRBJ1-1; D is uncertain. CDR1 and CDR2 (germline): SGHTA, FQGTGA. This CDR3 contains 14 residues. Trimming pared 6 bases from V and 1 base from J, leaving 12 bases between.

The chain joins TRBV28 to TRBJ2-1; D is ambiguous. V dropped 5 bases and J dropped 1 base, with 9 bases sitting between them. CDR3 length: 14 amino acids. Germline V gene data show CDR1 as MDHEN and CDR2 as SYDVKM. CDR3 protein: CASSPHGSYNEQFF. In DNA form, the CDR3 reads TGTGCCAGCAGTCCTCACGGTTCCTACAATGAGCAGTTCTTC.

A few counts support this clonotype. The chain uses TRBV20-1 and TRBJ2-1; D tentatively reads TRBD1 or TRBD2 (5 bases each). This CDR3 spans 14 amino acids. V was cut by 8 bases and J by 0 bases, with 14 bases left in between. Per germline, CDR1 DFQATT and CDR2 SNEGSKA (reference sequence). CDR3 protein: CSSRGESSYNEQFF. The DNA for the CDR3 is TGCAGTTCCCGAGGGGAGAGCTCCTACAATGAGCAGTTCTTC.

This clonotype has a handful of counts. This chain joins TRBV5-5 and TRBJ2-7; 8 bases match TRBD2. This CDR3 has 15 residues. Germline V CDR1 and CDR2: SGHKS, YYEKEE (reference sequence). V trimming: 5 bases; J trimming: 3 bases; junction bases outside the gene matches: 10. CDR3 loop: CASRVTSGENYEQYF. CDR3 bases: TGTGCCAGCAGAGTTACTAGCGGAGAGAACTACGAGCAGTACTTC. Filled out from reference TRBV5-5 and TRBJ2-7, the complete variable domain reads DAGVTQSPTHLIKTRGQQVTLRCSPISGHKSVSWYQQVLGQGPQFIFQYYEKEERGRGNFPDRFSARQFPNYSSELNVNALLLGDSALYLCASRVTSGENYEQYFGPGTRLTVT.

To note about this clonotype: Compared with germline, one end of the junction differs, possibly owing to a read error. The chain has TRBV9 and TRBJ2-3; the match to TRBD2 covers 10 bases. Germline CDR1 SGDLS, CDR2 YYNGEE. There are 16 residues in the CDR3. DNA of the CDR3: TGTACCAGCAGCGCCCTAGCGGGGGACCGCACAGATACGCAGTATTTT. Protein: CTSSALAGDRTDTQYF.

This clonotype was found a few times. V is TRBV4-1 and J is TRBJ2-6, with D unclear. This CDR3 has 14 residues. Germline V gives CDR1 MGHRA, CDR2 YSYEKL. The V end lost 7 bases, the J end lost 4 bases, and 11 bases lay between the germline ends. The CDR3 sequence: CASTQVGGANVLTF. CDR3 nucleotide sequence: TGCGCCAGCACCCAGGTTGGGGGGGCCAACGTCCTGACTTTC.

The chain combines TRBV7-2 with TRBJ2-4, with TRBD2 as a possible D gene (6 bases). Germline lookup yields CDR1 SGHTA and CDR2 FQGNSA. There are 14 residues in the CDR3. The germline V and J ends were trimmed by 3 bases and 13 bases, with 19 bases remaining between them. This CDR3 reads CASSFGWGRREQYF. In nucleotides, the CDR3 is TGTGCCAGCAGCTTCGGCTGGGGGAGGAGGGAGCAGTACTTC.

This clonotype occurred many times. This may be a read error: a much more frequent sequence differs by one nucleotide. The genes are TRBV25-1 and TRBJ2-7; 9 bases map to TRBD1. Germline loops: CDR1 MGHDK, CDR2 SYGVNS. The trim removed 2 bases at V and 3 bases at J, leaving 8 bases unmatched. The CDR3 is made up of 16 amino acids. CDR3 sequence (DNA): TGTGCCAGCAGTGAACCGCGACTGGACAGGGGCTACGAGCAGTACTTC. It codes for CASSEPRLDRGYEQYF.

The J gene is TRBJ1-5, the V gene TRBV30; no clear D gene. The germline V and J ends were trimmed by 1 base and 1 base, with 2 bases remaining between them. This CDR3 comprises 12 residues. CDR1 and CDR2 from the germline V gene are GTSNPN and SVGIG (reference sequence). CDR3 loop: CAWSGSNQPQHF. The CDR3 coding sequence is TGTGCCTGGAGTGGAAGCAATCAGCCCCAGCATTTT.

This clonotype was recorded a few times. This chain connects TRBV6-1 to TRBJ2-5, with D maybe TRBD1 (6 bases). Trimming pared 6 bases from V and 4 bases from J, leaving 21 bases between. This CDR3 contains 16 residues. Germline CDR1 MNHNS, CDR2 SASEGT. CDR3 amino acids: CASSVGRGAPGETQYF. For the CDR3, the DNA is TGTGCCAGCAGCGTCGGCAGGGGAGCCCCAGGAGAGACCCAGTACTTC.

This clonotype has a single count. One end of the junction does not line up with germline, which may come from a read error. CDR3 amino acids: CASSLSSANSYGQYF. In DNA, the CDR3 is TGTGCCAGCAGTTTATCTAGCGCAAACTCCTACGGGCAGTACTTC. The chain joins TRBV28 to TRBJ2-7, with a possible D match to TRBD2 (6 bases). Per germline, CDR1 MDHEN and CDR2 SYDVKM. CDR3 length: 15 amino acids. Looking up the rest from reference TRBV28 and TRBJ2-7 gives the full variable domain: DVKVTQSSRYLVKRTGEKVFLECVQDMDHENMFWYRQDPGLGLRLIYFSYDVKMKEKGDIPEGYSVSREKKERFSLILESASTNQTSMYLCASSLSSANSYGQYFGPGTRLTVT.

With regard to this clonotype: Its ends do not fully match the called genes, so a read error is possible. The J gene is TRBJ2-1, the V gene TRBV6-4; D may be TRBD2 (5 bases). Germline CDR1 reads MRHNA; CDR2 reads SNTAGT. This CDR3 spans 15 amino acids. CDR3 DNA sequence: TGTGCCAGCTCCCGCGAGAGGGAAGGGAACAATGGGCAGTTCTTC. It codes for CASSREREGNNGQFF.

This clonotype was counted only a few times. The chain is built from TRBV20-1 and TRBJ2-7; D perhaps matches TRBD2 (5 bases). Deletions cut 3 bases from V and 2 bases from J, with 14 bases between. Looked up from germline, CDR1 is DFQATT and CDR2 is SNEGSKA (reference sequence). There are 14 residues in the CDR3. CDR3 sequence: CSARGSGIAYEQYF. The CDR3 coding sequence is TGCAGTGCTAGGGGTTCCGGGATAGCCTACGAGCAGTACTTC.

This clonotype came up many times. The rearrangement joins TRBV6-1 to TRBJ2-7, with unresolved D. The CDR3 is made up of 12 amino acids. Trimming left V 8 bases short and J 2 bases short, with 10 bases between. Germline-derived CDR1 and CDR2 are MNHNS and SASEGT. CDR3 nucleotide sequence: TGTGCCAGCTCCGGGTCCCCCTACGAGCAGTACTTC. This codes for CASSGSPYEQYF.

This clonotype was seen a few times. V and J are TRBV28 and TRBJ2-1; 8 positions match TRBD2. This CDR3 contains 19 residues. Unmatched junction bases numbered 16, after V lost 2 bases and J lost 4 bases. Germline values: CDR1 MDHEN, CDR2 SYDVKM. CDR3 DNA: TGTGCCAGCAGTTTAATACGGCTAGCGGGTGATAGTCCGTACAATGAGCAGTTCTTC. Residues: CASSLIRLAGDSPYNEQFF.

The rearrangement uses TRBV29-1 and TRBJ1-1; D ambiguous. V was shortened by 6 bases and J by 2 bases, with 13 bases between the two germline ends. Germline V gene data show CDR1 as SQVTM and CDR2 as ANQGSEA. CDR3 size: 13 residues. CDR3 loop: CSVLRIGNTEAFF. The DNA for the CDR3 is TGCAGCGTGCTTCGGATAGGTAACACTGAAGCTTTCTTT.

The genes are TRBV7-2 and TRBJ2-7; 14 bases fit TRBD2. CDR1 and CDR2 (germline): SGHTA, FQGNSA. V gave up 0 bases and J gave up 0 bases; unmatched junction bases: 1. The CDR3 runs to 17 residues. CDR3 sequence (DNA): TGTGCCAGCAGCTTAGCCGGGACTAGCGGGGGCTCCTACGAGCAGTACTTC. Encoded protein: CASSLAGTSGGSYEQYF.

The chain links TRBV20-1 to TRBJ2-2; TRBD1 is a possible D gene (5 bases). Germline loops: CDR1 DFQATT, CDR2 SNEGSKA (reference sequence). The CDR3 is 14 amino acids. Trimming pared 4 bases from V and 1 base from J, leaving 10 bases between. The CDR3 loop reads CSATSQGNTGELFF. The CDR3 DNA reads as TGCAGTGCTACAAGTCAGGGGAACACCGGGGAGCTGTTTTTT.

This chain links TRBV10-3 with TRBJ1-1, with D uncertain. The CDR3 covers 15 residues. Germline V CDR1 and CDR2: ENHRY, SYGVKD. Deletions cut 0 bases from V and 1 base from J, with 9 bases between. This CDR3 reads CAISESRNENTEAFF. Written as DNA, the CDR3 is TGTGCCATCAGTGAGTCGAGGAACGAGAACACTGAAGCTTTCTTT.

The sample holds a few counts of this clonotype. This sequence joins TRBV20-1 and TRBJ1-5; D remains unclear. The germline V and J ends were trimmed by 3 bases and 7 bases, with 19 bases remaining between them. This CDR3 comprises 15 residues. Germline V lookup: CDR1 DFQATT, CDR2 SNEGSKA (reference sequence). The CDR3 bases are TGCAGTGCTAGGAATCCACAGCGAGCCGAACAGCCCCAGCATTTT. Encoded protein: CSARNPQRAEQPQHF.

There are a few counts of this clonotype. The rearrangement uses TRBV20-1 and TRBJ1-4, with unresolved D. From germline, CDR1 is DFQATT and CDR2 SNEGSKA (reference sequence). V lost 0 bases to trimming and J lost 7 bases, with 6 bases between them. The CDR3 spans 12 residues. The CDR3 DNA reads TGCAGTGCTAGAGAATGGGTTGAAAAACTGTTTTTT. Its translation is CSAREWVEKLFF.

This clonotype was counted a few times. The J gene is TRBJ2-1, the V gene TRBV7-9, with a weak D call TRBD1 (6 bases). The CDR3 consists of 14 residues. V dropped 3 bases and J dropped 5 bases, with 11 bases sitting between them. The germline V gene encodes CDR1 SEHNR and CDR2 FQNEAQ (reference sequence). CDR3 loop: CASSFNTGHNEQFF. The CDR3 DNA reads TGTGCCAGCAGCTTCAATACAGGGCACAATGAGCAGTTCTTC.

This clonotype appeared a single time. This chain links TRBV30 with TRBJ1-2; no clear D. V lost 6 bases and J 4 bases, leaving 15 bases between the germline ends. This CDR3 region has 13 residues. CDR1 is GTSNPN, CDR2 SVGIG, per germline (reference sequence). This CDR3 reads CACQRESIYGYTF. CDR3 nucleotide sequence: TGTGCCTGTCAAAGGGAAAGCATCTATGGCTACACCTTC.